This T cell receptor (beta chain) came from a study of cytomegalovirus exposure and HLA in healthy donors. Whole-study results and caveats: The authors later found most CMV-associated TCR beta chains appeared HLA-restricted. Some V segments, TRBV6-2 and TRBV6-3 among them, were indistinguishable and were therefore excluded. Rarity held for most TCR sequences, but there were some public TCRs that occurred in many donors.

On this clone itself: The antigen is unknown.

The study ran its PCR with 60 Vbeta and 13 Jbeta primers. Clones were read by immunoSEQ multiplex PCR, and TCRdb kept only the in-frame ones, dropping some. Its table lists some 150,000 clones. CDR3 length equals 16 residues. Trimming pared 5 bases from V and 0 bases from J, leaving 16 bases between. Germline lookup yields CDR1 SGHRS and CDR2 YFSETQ. This TCR was sampled from a woman aged 18-29 years in good health and CMV-seropositive. What was sequenced was PBMCs. V usage is TRBV5-1 and J usage is TRBJ2-3; possibly TRBD1 for D (6 bases). In DNA form, the CDR3 reads TGCGCCAGCAGTAAAACCGGGACAACTAGCACAGATACGCAGTATTTT. It specifies CASSKTGTTSTDTQYF. The full variable domain, rest sourced from reference TRBV5-1 and TRBJ2-3, is KAGVTQTPRYLIKTRGQQVTLSCSPISGHRSVSWYQQTPGQGLQFLFEYFSETQRNKGNFPGRFSGRQFSNSRSEMNVSTLELGDSALYLCASSKTGTTSTDTQYFGPGTRLTVL.